The present TCR beta chain was sequenced within a study of blood T cell repertoires in COVID-19. Study as a whole: From the United States, Italy and Spain came samples of acute and convalescent COVID-19.

The CDR3 is 15 amino acids. The J segment lost 6 bases and the V segment lost 3 bases, leaving 11 bases of the junction unmatched. CDR1 is SGHKS, CDR2 YYEKEE, per germline (reference sequence). The table came from immunoSEQ multiplex PCR; TCRdb's copy has only in-frame clones and leaves some out. The sample shows around 200,000 clones, about 89% of them seen only once. This clone was detected once. The gene calls are TRBV5-5 and TRBJ2-7, with TRBD2 matching 8 bases. The specimen sequenced was peripheral blood. This receptor was identified in a man aged 35-49 years with acute or convalescent COVID-19. CDR3 protein: CASSSRTSRAREQYF. CDR3 bases: TGTGCCAGCAGCTCGAGGACTAGCCGGGCTCGCGAGCAGTACTTC.